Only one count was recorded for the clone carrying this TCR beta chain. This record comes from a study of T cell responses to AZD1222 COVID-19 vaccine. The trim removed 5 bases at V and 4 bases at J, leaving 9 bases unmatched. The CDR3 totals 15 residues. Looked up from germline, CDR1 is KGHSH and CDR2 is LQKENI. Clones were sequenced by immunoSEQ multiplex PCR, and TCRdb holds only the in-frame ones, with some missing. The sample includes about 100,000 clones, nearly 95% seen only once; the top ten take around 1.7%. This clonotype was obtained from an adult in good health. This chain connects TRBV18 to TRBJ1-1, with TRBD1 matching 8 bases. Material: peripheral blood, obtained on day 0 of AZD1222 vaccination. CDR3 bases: TGTGCCAGCTCAGAAACAGCCACAGGGGGCACTGAAGCTTTCTTT. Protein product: CASSETATGGTEAFF.